This is a list of T cell receptor beta chains from one sample in a study of OX40 agonist ivuxolimab in advanced cancers. Using immunoSEQ multiplex PCR, the repertoire was profiled, and TCRdb retains in-frame clones only, with some absent. The data show about 59,000 clones, 85% seen once. The material sequenced was CD4+ or CD8+ T cells sorted from blood, taken in a trial of the OX40 agonist ivuxolimab. The origin of the receptors is an adult with an advanced solid tumor such as melanoma, head and neck, liver or kidney cancer. CDR3s include the opening cysteine and the closing phenylalanine or tryptophan. Fields, in order: clone size, D gene, J gene, V gene, CDR3 DNA, CDR3 protein. The D gene is left open where the match is weak. Size is omitted from some rows. Given values are once, few, many or a class for expanded clones.

>once|.|TRBJ2-1|TRBV5-4
TGTGCCAGCAGCCGGGACCCCAGCTCCTACAATGAGCAGTTCTTC
CASSRDPSSYNEQFF
>.|.|TRBJ2-2|TRBV9
TGTGCCAGCAGCGTAGCTTTGTCCGGGGAGCTGTTTTTT
CASSVALSGELFF
>.|TRBD2|TRBJ2-5|TRBV7-2
TGTGCCAGCAGCACATACCGGGGGGGCCGGGAGACCCAGTACTTC
CASSTYRGGRETQYF
>.|TRBD2|TRBJ2-7|TRBV6-5
TGTGCCAGCAGCCCTTTAGGGACTAGCGACGAGCAGTACTTC
CASSPLGTSDEQYF
>.|.|TRBJ1-6|TRBV2
TGTGCCAGCAGTTTAACAGGGTCCCGCTCCTATAATTCACCCCTCCACTTT
CASSLTGSRSYNSPLHF
>.|.|TRBJ2-2|TRBV5-4
TGTGCCAGCAGCTTGGTTCCGGACACCGGGGAGCTGTTTTTT
CASSLVPDTGELFF
>.|.|TRBJ1-4|TRBV28
TGTGCCAGCAGGGGCGGTAATGAAAAACTGTTTTTT
CASRGGNEKLFF
>.|.|TRBJ2-4|TRBV6-1
TGTGCCAGTACTAAACAGCCGACGCCGGACATTCAGTACTTC
CASTKQPTPDIQYF
>.|.|TRBJ2-2|TRBV19
TGTGCCAGTAGTGACCCGGGCAGAGTTAACACCGGGGAGCTGTTTTTT
CASSDPGRVNTGELFF
>.|.|TRBJ2-2|TRBV29-1
TGCAGCGTTGGAGGCGGCCTGAACACCGGGGAGCTGTTTTTT
CSVGGGLNTGELFF
>.|.|TRBJ2-7|TRBV28
TGTGCCAGCAGGCCCGCGGGGGCGTTCTCCTACGAGCAGTACTTC
CASRPAGAFSYEQYF
>once|.|TRBJ1-5|TRBV28
TGTGCCAGCAGTCCCCTGCCCCATCAGCCCCAGCATTTT
CASSPLPHQPQHF
>.|TRBD1|TRBJ2-6|TRBV15
TGTGCCACCAGCAGACTCGGACAGGGGACTTCTGGGGCCAACGTCCTGACTTTC
CATSRLGQGTSGANVLTF
>once|.|TRBJ1-1|TRBV18
TGTGCCAGCTCACAATCTACCGGGGACAACACTGAAGCTTTCTTT
CASSQSTGDNTEAFF
>.|TRBD1|TRBJ1-5|TRBV28
TGTGCCAGCGAAACCGGCAACAGGGGGGCCCAGCATTTT
CASETGNRGAQHF
>.|TRBD1|TRBJ2-3|TRBV29-1
TGCAGCGTGGGGACAGGTTGGAAAGATACGCAGTATTTT
CSVGTGWKDTQYF
>.|TRBD1|TRBJ2-7|TRBV6-1
TGTGCCAGCAGTGAGCCGACAGGGAAAGGTTACGAGCAGTACTTC
CASSEPTGKGYEQYF
>.|.|TRBJ2-3|TRBV19
TGTGCCAGTACTCAGATGGGTAGCATCCCCGCCTCAACGCAGTATTTT
CASTQMGSIPASTQYF
>.|TRBD1|TRBJ1-5|TRBV7-3
TGTGCCAGCAGCCTTTATACAGGGGGCGCACGGCAGCCCCAGCATTTT
CASSLYTGGARQPQHF
>.|.|TRBJ2-1|TRBV28
TGTGCCAGCAGTTTTTCCCATGAGCAGTTCTTC
CASSFSHEQFF
>.|.|TRBJ1-5|TRBV4-1
TGCGCCAGCAGCCAAACCAGGGCTGGCATTAGCAATCAGCCCCAGCATTTT
CASSQTRAGISNQPQHF
>.|TRBD1|TRBJ1-5|TRBV7-2
TGTGCCAGCAGCTTAGATGCGACAGGGAATCGACCCCAGCATTTT
CASSLDATGNRPQHF
>.|TRBD1|TRBJ1-2|TRBV5-1
TGCGCCAGCAGCTCCTGGACAGGGCCCTCTGGAGGCTACACCTTC
CASSSWTGPSGGYTF
>.|TRBD2|TRBJ2-5|TRBV11-3
TGTGCCAGCAGCCCTGGACTAGCGGGTACGGAGACCCAGTACTTC
CASSPGLAGTETQYF
>.|TRBD1|TRBJ1-1|TRBV5-4
TGTGCCAGCAGCCCAGGGGGTCTAGGGGCAACCACTGAAGCTTTCTTT
CASSPGGLGATTEAFF
>.|.|TRBJ1-3|TRBV6-5
TGTGCCAGCAAGCGACAGAGCTCTGGAAACACCATATATTTT
CASKRQSSGNTIYF
>.|TRBD1|TRBJ1-2|TRBV28
TGTGCCAGCAATCAGGGGGCCGGGGGAGGCTACACCTTC
CASNQGAGGGYTF
>.|.|TRBJ1-2|TRBV5-4
TGTGCCAGCAGCTCCCGGAGGGGGGGCGACTATGGCTACACCTTC
CASSSRRGGDYGYTF
>.|.|TRBJ1-5|TRBV6-1
TGTGCCAGCAGTATGGGTTTCGATCAGCCCCAGCATTTT
CASSMGFDQPQHF
>.|.|TRBJ2-7|TRBV6-6
TGTGCCAGCAGTCGGTTGGTACAGGGCTACGAGCAGTACTTC
CASSRLVQGYEQYF
>.|.|TRBJ1-4|TRBV7-9
TGTGCCAGCAGCTTAGCTACAGGGAGAATCGGTGAAAAACTGTTTTTT
CASSLATGRIGEKLFF
>.|TRBD1|TRBJ1-6|TRBV19
TGTGCCAGTACCCAAAGGGGACAGGGGGACGGATCACCCCTCCACTTT
CASTQRGQGDGSPLHF
>.|.|TRBJ2-3|TRBV11-2
TGTGCCAGCAGCTTGGGAACAGATACGCAGTATTTT
CASSLGTDTQYF
>.|.|TRBJ1-2|TRBV28
TGTGCCAGCAACCTACCCGGGGCCGAGGGCTACACCTTC
CASNLPGAEGYTF
>.|.|TRBJ2-1|TRBV19
TGTGCCAGTAGTATCGGGGGCGGCGGGAGCTCCTACAATGAGCAGTTCTTC
CASSIGGGGSSYNEQFF
>.|TRBD1|TRBJ2-7|TRBV11-2
TGTGCCAGCAGCTTAGCCGGACAGGGCCACGAGCAGTACTTC
CASSLAGQGHEQYF
>once|.|TRBJ2-6|TRBV27
TGTGCCAACGATCCCCAAGGCCATGCCTCTGGGGCCAACGTCCTGACTTTC
CANDPQGHASGANVLTF
>.|TRBD2|TRBJ2-1|TRBV10-3
TGTGCCATCAGCCCGGGACTAGCGGGACCTGAGGATGAGCAGTTCTTC
CAISPGLAGPEDEQFF
>.|.|TRBJ2-1|TRBV15
TGTGCCACCAGCAGAGGGGACCTCGGGCGGGAGCAGTTCTTC
CATSRGDLGREQFF
>.|.|TRBJ1-1|TRBV6-5
TGTGCCAGCAGTTACAACAGACTGAACACTGAAGCTTTCTTT
CASSYNRLNTEAFF
>.|TRBD1|TRBJ1-5|TRBV29-1
TGCAGCGTCGCCGACAGGGGAGTCGATCAGCCCCAGCATTTT
CSVADRGVDQPQHF
>.|.|TRBJ2-1|TRBV6-1
TGTGCCAGCAGCCCCCGGGGGAACGTCAATGAGCAGTTCTTC
CASSPRGNVNEQFF
>once|.|TRBJ2-1|TRBV9
TGTGCCAGCAGTGCTGATAGAGTCTACAATGAGCAGTTCTTC
CASSADRVYNEQFF
>.|TRBD2|TRBJ2-5|TRBV2
TGTGCCAGCAGAAGAGGAGCGGGAAATCAAGAGACCCAGTACTTC
CASRRGAGNQETQYF
>.|TRBD1|TRBJ1-2|TRBV7-2
TGTGCCAGCAGCTTAATGTTGACAGGGATGGATGGCTACACCTTC
CASSLMLTGMDGYTF
>few|.|TRBJ1-6|TRBV19
TGTGCCAGTAGTACCCCCAATTCACCCCTCCACTTT
CASSTPNSPLHF
>once|TRBD2|TRBJ2-5|TRBV5-1
TGCGCCAGCAGCCGACTAGCGGGGGCTCAGAAGACCCAGTACTTC
CASSRLAGAQKTQYF